This T cell receptor beta chain was sequenced for a study of blood T cell repertoires in COVID-19. Looking at the study overall: The study drew acute and convalescent COVID-19 samples from the United States, Italy and Spain. T cells, B-cell-depleted T cells, or PBMCs supplied cDNA or gDNA.

The CDR3 totals 15 residues. Trimming took 0 bases from V and 8 from J; bases not matched to a gene: 6. The germline gives CDR1 SGHAT, CDR2 FQNNGV. Patients at the Seattle site were enrolled during active infection and followed longitudinally. Under the authors' procedure: Counts of nucleated cells, estimated from reference gene primer amplification, were obtained. Method: immunoSEQ multiplex PCR; TCRdb's copy keeps in-frame clones and lacks some. The D gene and trimming were derived from the DNA, and the V and J assignments and clone size from that table. The sample includes about 440,000 clones, roughly 88% seen only once; the top ten take roughly 12%.

The gene calls are TRBV11-2 and TRBJ1-4; TRBD1 aligns across 7 bases. Sequencing was performed on peripheral blood. The sequence was obtained from a woman in her fifties or sixties with COVID-19, enrolled during active disease. CDR3 coding DNA: TGTGCCAGCAGCTTAGACGGACAGGCGAACGAAAAACTGTTTTTT. Translated: CASSLDGQANEKLFF.